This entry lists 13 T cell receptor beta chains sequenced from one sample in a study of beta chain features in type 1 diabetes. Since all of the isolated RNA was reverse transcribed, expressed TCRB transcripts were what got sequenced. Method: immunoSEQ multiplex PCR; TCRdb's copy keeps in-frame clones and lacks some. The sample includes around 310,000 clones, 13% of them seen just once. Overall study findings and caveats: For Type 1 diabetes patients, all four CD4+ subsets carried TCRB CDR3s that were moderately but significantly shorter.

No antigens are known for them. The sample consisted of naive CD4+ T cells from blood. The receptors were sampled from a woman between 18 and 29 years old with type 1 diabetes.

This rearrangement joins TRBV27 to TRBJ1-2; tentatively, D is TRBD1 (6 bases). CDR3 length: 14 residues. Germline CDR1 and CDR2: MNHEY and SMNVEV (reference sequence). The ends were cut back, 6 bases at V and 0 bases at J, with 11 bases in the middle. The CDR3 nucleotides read TGTGCCAGCAGGACGGACAGAACTAACTATGGCTACACCTTC. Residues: CASRTDRTNYGYTF.

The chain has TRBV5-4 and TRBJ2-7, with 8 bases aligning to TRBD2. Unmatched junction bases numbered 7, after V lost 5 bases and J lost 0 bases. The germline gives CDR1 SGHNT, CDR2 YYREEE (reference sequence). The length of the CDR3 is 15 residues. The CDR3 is CASSQSGSFSYEQYF. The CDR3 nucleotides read TGTGCCAGCAGTCAGAGCGGGAGCTTCTCCTACGAGCAGTACTTC.

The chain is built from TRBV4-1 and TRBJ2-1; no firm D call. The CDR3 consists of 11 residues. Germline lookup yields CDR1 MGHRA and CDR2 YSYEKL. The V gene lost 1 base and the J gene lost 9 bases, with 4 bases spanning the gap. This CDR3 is CASSQGGEQFF. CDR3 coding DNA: TGCGCCAGCAGCCAAGGAGGTGAGCAGTTCTTC.

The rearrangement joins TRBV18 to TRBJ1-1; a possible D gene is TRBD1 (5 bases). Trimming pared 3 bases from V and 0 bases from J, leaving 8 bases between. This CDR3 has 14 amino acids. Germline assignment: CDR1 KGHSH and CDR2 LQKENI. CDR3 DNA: TGTGCCAGCTCACCCCGGGACTTGAACACTGAAGCTTTCTTT. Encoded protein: CASSPRDLNTEAFF. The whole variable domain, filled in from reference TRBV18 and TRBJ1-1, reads NAGVMQNPRHLVRRRGQEARLRCSPMKGHSHVYWYRQLPEEGLKFMVYLQKENIIDESGMPKERFSAEFPKEGPSILRIQQVVRGDSAAYFCASSPRDLNTEAFFGQGTRLTVV.

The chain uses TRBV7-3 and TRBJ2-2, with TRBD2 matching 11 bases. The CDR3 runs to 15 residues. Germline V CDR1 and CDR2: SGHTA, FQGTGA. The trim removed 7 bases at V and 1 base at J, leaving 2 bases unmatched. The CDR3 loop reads CASTLAGGNTGELFF. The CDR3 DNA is TGTGCCAGCACTCTAGCGGGAGGGAACACCGGGGAGCTGTTTTTT.

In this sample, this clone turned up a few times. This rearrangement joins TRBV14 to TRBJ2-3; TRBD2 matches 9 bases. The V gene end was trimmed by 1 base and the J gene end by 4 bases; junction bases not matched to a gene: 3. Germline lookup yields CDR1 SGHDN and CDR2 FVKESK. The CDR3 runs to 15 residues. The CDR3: CASSQGAGGPDTQYF. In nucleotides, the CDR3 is TGTGCCAGCAGCCAAGGAGCGGGGGGACCAGATACGCAGTATTTT.

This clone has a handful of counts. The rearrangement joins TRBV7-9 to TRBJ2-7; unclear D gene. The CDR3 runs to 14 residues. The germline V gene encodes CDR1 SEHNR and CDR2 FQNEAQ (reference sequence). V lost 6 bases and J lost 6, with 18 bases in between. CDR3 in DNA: TGTGCCAGCAGACCAACGGTGGTCAAACGCGAGCAGTACTTC. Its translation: CASRPTVVKREQYF.

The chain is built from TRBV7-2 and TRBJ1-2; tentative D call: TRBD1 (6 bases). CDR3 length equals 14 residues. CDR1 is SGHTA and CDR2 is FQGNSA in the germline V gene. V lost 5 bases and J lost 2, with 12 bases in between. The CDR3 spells CASSPGQTNYGYTF. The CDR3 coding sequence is TGTGCCAGCAGCCCAGGACAGACAAACTATGGCTACACCTTC.

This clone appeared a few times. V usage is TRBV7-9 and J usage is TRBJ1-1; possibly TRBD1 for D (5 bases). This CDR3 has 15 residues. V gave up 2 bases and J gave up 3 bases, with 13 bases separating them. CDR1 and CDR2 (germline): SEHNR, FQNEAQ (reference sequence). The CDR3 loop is CASSLTPGQDTEAFF. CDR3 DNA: TGTGCCAGCAGCTTAACGCCCGGACAAGACACTGAAGCTTTCTTT.

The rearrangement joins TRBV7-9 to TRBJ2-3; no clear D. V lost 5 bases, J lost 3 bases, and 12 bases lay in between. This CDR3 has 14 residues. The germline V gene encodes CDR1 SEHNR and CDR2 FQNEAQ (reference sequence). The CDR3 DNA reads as TGTGCCAGCAGCCCGGGTTTGACGACAGATACGCAGTATTTT. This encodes CASSPGLTTDTQYF.

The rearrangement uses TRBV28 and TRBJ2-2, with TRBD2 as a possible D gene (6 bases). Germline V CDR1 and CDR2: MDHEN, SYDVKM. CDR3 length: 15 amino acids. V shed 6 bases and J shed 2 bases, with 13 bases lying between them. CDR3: CASSRPGLNTGELFF. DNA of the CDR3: TGTGCCAGCAGCCGACCGGGACTTAACACCGGGGAGCTGTTTTTT. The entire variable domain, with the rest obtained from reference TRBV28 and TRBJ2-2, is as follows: DVKVTQSSRYLVKRTGEKVFLECVQDMDHENMFWYRQDPGLGLRLIYFSYDVKMKEKGDIPEGYSVSREKKERFSLILESASTNQTSMYLCASSRPGLNTGELFFGEGSRLTVL.

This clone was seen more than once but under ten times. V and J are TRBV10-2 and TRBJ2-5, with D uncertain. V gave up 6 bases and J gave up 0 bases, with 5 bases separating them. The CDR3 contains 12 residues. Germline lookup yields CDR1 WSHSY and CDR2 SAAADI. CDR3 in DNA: TGCGCCAGCAGCTGGCACCAAGAGACCCAGTACTTC. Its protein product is CASSWHQETQYF.

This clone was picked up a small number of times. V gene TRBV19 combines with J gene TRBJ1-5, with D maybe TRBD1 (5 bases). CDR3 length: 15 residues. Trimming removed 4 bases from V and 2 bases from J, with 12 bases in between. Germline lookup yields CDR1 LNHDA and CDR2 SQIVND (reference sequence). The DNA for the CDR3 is TGTGCCAGTAGTACCTCAGGGATGGGCAATCAGCCCCAGCATTTT. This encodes CASSTSGMGNQPQHF.